These 32 T cell receptor beta chains were all obtained from the same sample, sequenced in a study of blood T cells in healthy people across ages. Combining a sample-barcoded 5' primer with a J-beta primer mix, a second PCR ran for roughly 6 to 11 cycles. TCRdb analysed the 5' RACE reads with MiXCR anew, one entry per CDR3 protein. The sample lists 1 million to 1.2 million distinct CDR3 sequences; roughly two fifths were seen once. Sequenced sample: blood. The receptors stem from a man aged 18 to 29 in good health.

This clonotype was counted between two and nine times. Germline is not matched at one junction end, which may reflect a read error. This chain links TRBV4-1 with TRBJ1-2; D is ambiguous. Looked up from germline, CDR1 is MGHRA and CDR2 is YSYEKL. This CDR3 comprises 15 residues. CDR3 residues: CVSSQDASLAGGYTF. Here the CDR3 DNA reads TGCGTCAGCAGCCAAGATGCCTCATTGGCGGGTGGCTACACCTTC.

Only a few counts were recorded for this clonotype. This rearrangement joins TRBV14 to TRBJ2-3; 9 positions agree with TRBD2. The V and J ends lost 4 bases and 4 bases, in that order; junction bases with no gene match: 9. The CDR3 consists of 16 residues. CDR1 and CDR2 (germline): SGHDN, FVKESK. In DNA form, the CDR3 reads TGTGCCAGCAGCCCTCTACTAGCGGGTGTCTCAGATACGCAGTATTTT. It translates to CASSPLLAGVSDTQYF. The full variable domain, with the rest looked up from reference TRBV14 and TRBJ2-3, is EAGVTQFPSHSVIEKGQTVTLRCDPISGHDNLYWYRRVMGKEIKFLLHFVKESKQDESGMPNNRFLAERTGGTYSTLKVQPAELEDSGVYFCASSPLLAGVSDTQYFGPGTRLTVL.

A remark on this clonotype: An end of the junction differs from the germline gene, which may be a read error. The genes are TRBV6-1 and TRBJ1-2; D unclear. The CDR3 totals 13 residues. Germline assignment: CDR1 MNHNS and CDR2 SASEGT. The CDR3 sequence: CTSSEAGGNGYTF. CDR3 nucleotide sequence: TGTACCAGCAGTGAAGCAGGAGGAAACGGCTACACCTTC.

This clonotype came up a few times. J is TRBJ1-4 and V is TRBV2, with 10 bases matching TRBD1. With V trimmed by 6 bases and J by 5 bases, 6 bases remained unmatched. Germline lookup yields CDR1 SNHLY and CDR2 FYNNEI. This CDR3 contains 15 residues. The CDR3, as DNA: TGTGCCAGCAGAGAAAGGACAGGGGGGAATGAAAAACTGTTTTTT. Translated: CASRERTGGNEKLFF.

This clonotype was found a few times. In DNA, the CDR3 is TGTGCCAGCAGCCTCGGTGGTAGCGGGGGTTATACGCAGTATTTT. It is translated as CASSLGGSGGYTQYF. The rearrangement uses TRBV6-2 or TRBV6-3 and TRBJ2-3, with TRBD2 matching over 9 bases. The CDR3 consists of 15 residues. The J segment lost 7 bases and the V segment lost 6 bases, leaving 11 bases of the junction unmatched. Looked up from germline, CDR1 is MNHEY and CDR2 is SVGEGT.

The chain recombines TRBV6-5 with TRBJ2-2; D is possibly TRBD2 (5 bases). V was clipped by 0 bases and J by 1 base, with 6 bases between them. The CDR3 is 15 amino acids. The germline CDR1 and CDR2 sequences are MNHEY and SVGAGI. The CDR3 DNA sequence: TGTGCCAGCAGTTACTCGAGCGGGAACACCGGGGAGCTGTTTTTT. Translation gives CASSYSSGNTGELFF.

This clonotype occurred once. This sequence joins TRBV5-6 and TRBJ2-7; TRBD1 is a possible D gene (5 bases). The DNA end is a closer match to TRBJ2-5, so the J assignment may be wrong. CDR1 is SGHDT and CDR2 is YYEEEE in the germline V gene. This CDR3 has 12 amino acids. The CDR3 DNA follows: TGTGCCAGCACCCGGCAGGGAGAGACCCAGTACTTC. Translation gives CASTRQGETQYF.

This clonotype was counted between two and nine times. The V call is TRBV2, the J call TRBJ1-2; weak D call: TRBD1 (5 bases). The CDR3 covers 14 residues. Trimming cost V 3 bases and J 8 bases, with 16 bases left between them. From germline, CDR1 is SNHLY and CDR2 FYNNEI. CDR3 sequence (DNA): TGTGCCAGCAGTGAGGGGGGGGGATTAAGGGGCTACACCTTC. Its translation: CASSEGGGLRGYTF.

The gene calls are TRBV9 and TRBJ2-7, with a tentative D call TRBD2 (5 bases). The germline gives CDR1 SGDLS, CDR2 YYNGEE. The V and J ends lost 0 bases and 0 bases respectively, with 16 bases between them. This CDR3 has 17 amino acids. CDR3 sequence: CASSVGTPGRDSYEQYF. In DNA form, the CDR3 reads TGTGCCAGCAGCGTAGGCACCCCCGGACGGGACTCCTACGAGCAGTACTTC.

Here the CDR3 DNA reads TGCAGTGCTGCAGGGGGTGAAAAACTGTTTTTT. It encodes CSAAGGEKLFF. The chain couples TRBV20-1 to TRBJ1-4; TRBD1 matches 7 bases. The CDR3 covers 11 residues. Germline V CDR1 and CDR2: DFQATT, SNEGSKA (reference sequence). The V gene end was trimmed by 5 bases and the J gene end by 7 bases; junction bases not matched to a gene: 1.

V is TRBV20-1 and J is TRBJ2-3; either TRBD1 or TRBD2 may supply D (5 bases each). The CDR3 runs to 15 residues. Germline V gene sequence: CDR1 DFQATT, CDR2 SNEGSKA (reference sequence). The V end lost 2 bases, the J end lost 3 bases, and 15 bases lay between the germline ends. Here the CDR3 DNA reads TGCAGTGCTAGACTAGTGGGACGGGGTACAGATACGCAGTATTTT. Amino acids: CSARLVGRGTDTQYF.

This chain joins TRBV19 and TRBJ1-5; D gene unclear. The CDR3 has 13 amino acids. With 6 bases removed from V and 9 bases from J, the gap between germline ends came to 15 bases. Per the germline V gene, CDR1 is LNHDA and CDR2 is SQIVND (reference sequence). CDR3 nucleotides: TGTGCCAGTAGCACCTCCGGGGATGGGCCCCAGCATTTT. Its protein is CASSTSGDGPQHF.

CDR3 residues: CASRGQVLYEKLFF. CDR3 nucleotide sequence: TGTGCCAGCAGAGGACAGGTTTTATATGAAAAACTGTTTTTT. V usage is TRBV21-1 and J usage is TRBJ1-4; the DNA was not compared with TRBD1, the D call given in the table. TRBV21-1 is given as a pseudogene. The CDR3 length is 14 residues.

This chain links TRBV4-1 with TRBJ2-1, with D unclear. Germline-derived CDR1 and CDR2 are MGHRA and YSYEKL. This CDR3 is built from 16 residues. V was trimmed by 4 bases and J by 0 bases, leaving 13 bases between them. As DNA, the CDR3 is TGCGCCAGCAGCCCCTCAGGCCAGGACTCCTACAATGAGCAGTTCTTC. Translation: CASSPSGQDSYNEQFF.

V usage is TRBV6-6 and J usage is TRBJ2-5; TRBD1 is a possible D gene (6 bases). V was clipped by 7 bases and J by 5 bases, with 11 bases between them. The CDR3 consists of 12 residues. The germline CDR1 and CDR2 sequences are MNHNY and SVGAGI (reference sequence). For the CDR3, the DNA is TGTGCCAGCAAGCAGGGGCCGGAGACCCAGTACTTC. Residues: CASKQGPETQYF.

This clonotype was seen a handful of times. The chain links TRBV20-1 to TRBJ1-1; D uncertain. The CDR3 has 11 amino acids. Germline values: CDR1 DFQATT, CDR2 SNEGSKA (reference sequence). V dropped 2 bases and J dropped 8 bases, with 9 bases sitting between them. The CDR3 region has the DNA TGCAGTGCTAGACGGCGACAAGAAGCTTTCTTT. Protein product: CSARRRQEAFF.

This clonotype occurred once. At one end the junction does not follow the germline gene, possibly because of a read error. The CDR3 DNA is TGTGCCATCGGTGAGTCAAAGGGGGGGGAGTACAATGAGCAGTTCTTC. Translated: CAIGESKGGEYNEQFF. This chain links TRBV10-3 with TRBJ2-1; weak D call: TRBD2 (7 bases). The CDR3 covers 16 residues. Per germline, CDR1 ENHRY and CDR2 SYGVKD.

The genes are TRBV12-3 or TRBV12-4 and TRBJ1-3; no firm D call. The germline V and J ends were trimmed by 6 bases and 2 bases, with 14 bases remaining between them. This CDR3 is built from 15 residues. Here the CDR3 DNA reads TGTGCCAGCAGGCCTAGGGCACAGACTGGAAACACCATATATTTT. Translating it yields CASRPRAQTGNTIYF.

The sample holds a few counts of this clonotype. V and J are TRBV5-5 and TRBJ2-1, with D perhaps given as TRBD1 or TRBD2 (5 bases each). V was clipped by 2 bases and J by 6 bases, with 15 bases between them. This CDR3 is built from 15 residues. Germline V gene lookup returns CDR1 SGHKS and CDR2 YYEKEE (reference sequence). The CDR3: CASSFRYEGSNEQFF. The CDR3 coding sequence is TGTGCCAGCAGCTTTAGGTATGAGGGGAGCAATGAGCAGTTCTTC. The full variable domain, its missing parts supplied by reference TRBV5-5 and TRBJ2-1, is DAGVTQSPTHLIKTRGQQVTLRCSPISGHKSVSWYQQVLGQGPQFIFQYYEKEERGRGNFPDRFSARQFPNYSSELNVNALLLGDSALYLCASSFRYEGSNEQFFGPGTRLTVL.

This clonotype came up a few times. The rearrangement uses TRBV6-1 and TRBJ2-3; D ambiguous. Germline V gene lookup returns CDR1 MNHNS and CDR2 SASEGT. CDR3 length: 13 amino acids. The ends were cut back, 2 bases at V and 3 bases at J, with 6 bases in the middle. CDR3 sequence (DNA): TGTGCCAGCAGTGAACGTCGGACAGATACGCAGTATTTT. Its translation is CASSERRTDTQYF.

This clonotype was found once. The V gene is TRBV30, the J gene TRBJ1-1, with D perhaps TRBD1 (5 bases). Per germline, CDR1 GTSNPN and CDR2 SVGIG (reference sequence). This CDR3 spans 13 amino acids. V lost 2 bases, J lost 10 bases, and 17 bases lay in between. The DNA for the CDR3 is TGTGCCTGGAGTCCCCTTACTAGGGACCGAGCTTTCTTT. It is translated as CAWSPLTRDRAFF.

This clonotype appeared a few times. This sequence joins TRBV4-2 and TRBJ2-5; 10 bases match TRBD1. This CDR3 has 17 residues. V dropped 2 bases and J dropped 11; count of bases not matched to a gene: 17. In germline, CDR1 is LGHNA, CDR2 YNFKEQ. CDR3 loop: CASSQQKTGGLDNEQYF. CDR3 DNA sequence: TGTGCCAGCAGCCAACAAAAGACAGGGGGCTTGGACAATGAGCAGTACTTC.

Points on this clonotype: This may arise from a read error, as a much more abundant clone is one base away. The chain carries TRBV7-8 and TRBJ1-5; possible D gene TRBD1, 5 bases. The CDR3 runs to 14 residues. CDR1 and CDR2 from the germline V gene are SGHVS and FQNEAQ. Trimming pared 5 bases from V and 2 bases from J, leaving 10 bases between. The CDR3 region is CASSPWGRNQPQHF. DNA of the CDR3: TGTGCCAGCAGCCCTTGGGGCCGCAATCAGCCCCAGCATTTT. Filled out from reference TRBV7-8 and TRBJ1-5, the complete variable domain reads GAGVSQSPRYKVAKRGQDVALRCDPISGHVSLFWYQQALGQGPEFLTYFQNEAQLDKSGLPSDRFFAERPEGSVSTLKIQRTQQEDSAVYLCASSPWGRNQPQHFGDGTRLSIL.

V and J are TRBV7-2 and TRBJ2-5, with D unresolved. The V and J ends lost 5 bases and 5 bases respectively, with 15 bases between them. The CDR3 length is 14 residues. CDR1 and CDR2 (germline): SGHTA, FQGNSA. CDR3 region: CASSQEAQAETQYF. For the CDR3, the DNA is TGTGCCAGCAGCCAAGAAGCCCAAGCCGAGACCCAGTACTTC.

This clonotype was seen more than once but under ten times. The rearrangement uses TRBV30 and TRBJ1-1; D is undetermined. The germline V gene encodes CDR1 GTSNPN and CDR2 SVGIG (reference sequence). Trimming left V 0 bases short and J 0 bases short, with 8 bases between. The CDR3 loop spans 14 amino acids. The CDR3 spells CAWSVPGMNTEAFF. The CDR3 DNA is TGTGCCTGGAGTGTACCCGGGATGAACACTGAAGCTTTCTTT.

The table lists this clonotype with a few counts. The J gene is TRBJ1-2, the V gene TRBV12-3 or TRBV12-4, with 8 bases aligning to TRBD1. V was pared by 4 bases and J by 2 bases, with 9 bases of the junction left unmatched. This CDR3 region has 16 residues. The CDR3 spells CASSSRTGRRNYGYTF. In nucleotides, the CDR3 is TGTGCCAGCAGTTCTCGGACAGGGCGCAGGAACTATGGCTACACCTTC.

This chain connects TRBV11-2 to TRBJ2-2, with a tentative D call TRBD1 (5 bases). Germline V gene lookup returns CDR1 SGHAT and CDR2 FQNNGV. This CDR3 contains 14 residues. The V end lost 5 bases, the J end lost 4 bases, and 11 bases lay between the germline ends. CDR3 coding DNA: TGTGCCAGCAGCCCCAAACAGGTCACCGGGGAGCTGTTTTTT. It specifies CASSPKQVTGELFF.

This chain links TRBV20-1 with TRBJ2-7, with D perhaps assigned TRBD1 or TRBD2 (5 bases each). Trimming pared 4 bases from V and 7 bases from J, leaving 14 bases between. The germline CDR1 and CDR2 sequences are DFQATT and SNEGSKA (reference sequence). This CDR3 is built from 12 residues. CDR3 bases: TGCAGTGCTAAGCGTGGTGGGGGTGAGCAGTACTTC. Translating gives CSAKRGGGEQYF.

The chain employs TRBV20-1 and TRBJ1-1; 8 bases match TRBD1. The CDR3 runs to 16 residues. The J segment lost 3 bases and the V segment lost 0 bases, leaving 9 bases of the junction unmatched. CDR1 is DFQATT, CDR2 SNEGSKA, per germline (reference sequence). CDR3: CSARDRSRGLDTEAFF. DNA of the CDR3: TGCAGTGCTAGAGATCGGAGCAGGGGGCTGGACACTGAAGCTTTCTTT.

This clonotype was observed a few times. This chain uses TRBV5-1 with TRBJ1-2; TRBD1 might be the D (5 bases). This CDR3 is built from 18 residues. From germline, CDR1 is SGHRS and CDR2 YFSETQ. Between the trimmed V and J ends, which lost 0 bases and 6 bases, there was a span of 24 bases. CDR3 nucleotide sequence: TGCGCCAGCAGCTTGGCCCGGACAATTCGACCCTCCACTGATGGCTACACCTTC. It yields the protein CASSLARTIRPSTDGYTF.

V gene TRBV12-3 or TRBV12-4 combines with J gene TRBJ2-2, with unresolved D. V was shortened by 1 base and J by 6 bases, with 6 bases between the two germline ends. CDR3 length: 13 amino acids. The CDR3 DNA sequence: TGTGCCAGCAGTTTAGGGATTCCCGGGGAGCTGTTTTTT. This sequence encodes CASSLGIPGELFF.

The chain joins TRBV2 to TRBJ1-2; D may be TRBD1 (6 bases). Germline CDR1 and CDR2: SNHLY and FYNNEI. V was cut by 4 bases and J by 8 bases, with 14 bases left in between. This CDR3 contains 13 residues. This chain's CDR3 is CASSGTGLVGYTF. In nucleotides, the CDR3 is TGTGCCAGCAGTGGTACAGGGTTGGTAGGCTACACCTTC.